The sequence of this T cell receptor (beta chain) was determined in a study of T cell responses to AZD1222 COVID-19 vaccine. This clone has a single count. Antigen unknown. Produced via immunoSEQ multiplex PCR; TCRdb's table is partial and in-frame only. The table lists 110,000 or so clones, roughly 86% of them singletons. This CDR3 spans 13 amino acids. The V and J ends lost 8 bases and 5 bases respectively, with 13 bases between them. Per the germline V gene, CDR1 is MNHEY and CDR2 is SVGAGI. Study-level findings and limits: Just 5 or 6 AZD1222 recipients tested seropositive at baseline.

The TCR was taken from an adult who received the AZD1222 COVID-19 vaccine. Sequencing used peripheral blood, obtained 28 days after the second AZD1222 dose. The chain carries TRBV6-5 and TRBJ1-5; the D gene is possibly TRBD1 (5 bases). CDR3 in amino acids: CASQDSVYQPQHF. CDR3 DNA: TGTGCCAGCCAAGACAGCGTATATCAGCCCCAGCATTTT.